This TCR beta chain was identified during a study of blood T cell repertoires in COVID-19. The overall study: The United States, Italy and Spain supplied acute and convalescent COVID-19 samples.

V was shortened by 3 bases and J by 1 base, with 9 bases between the two germline ends. This CDR3 has 14 amino acids. Germline loops: CDR1 SGHTA, CDR2 FQGNSA. In the authors' methods: Amplification of reference gene primers provided the estimated nucleated cell counts. Only in-frame clones appear in the TCRdb table, and some are missing; sequencing was by immunoSEQ multiplex PCR. The DNA was the basis for D and trimming; V, J and clone size are from that table. The sample lists about 52,000 clones; about 91% were seen once. The sequencing input was peripheral blood. The receptor was isolated from a man aged 50-60 years with active COVID-19. The chain carries TRBV7-2 and TRBJ2-5; D may be TRBD1 (5 bases). CDR3 protein: CASSFRTLQETQYF. As DNA, the CDR3 is TGTGCCAGCAGCTTCCGGACACTCCAAGAGACCCAGTACTTC.